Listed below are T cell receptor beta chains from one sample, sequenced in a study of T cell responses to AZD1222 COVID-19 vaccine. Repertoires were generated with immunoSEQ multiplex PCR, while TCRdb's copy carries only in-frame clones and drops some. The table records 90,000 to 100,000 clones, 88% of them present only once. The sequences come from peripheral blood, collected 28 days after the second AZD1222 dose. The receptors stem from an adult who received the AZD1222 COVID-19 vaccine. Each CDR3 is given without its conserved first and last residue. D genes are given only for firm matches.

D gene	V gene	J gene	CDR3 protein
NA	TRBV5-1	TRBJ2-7	ASSLAQYYEQY
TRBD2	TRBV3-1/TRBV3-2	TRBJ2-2	ASSPTHSGRAGELF
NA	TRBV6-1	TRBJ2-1	ASSEALLIREKGNEQF
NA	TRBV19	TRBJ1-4	ASSPPAVGAYEKLF
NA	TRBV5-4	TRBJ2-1	ASSLRQGYNEQF
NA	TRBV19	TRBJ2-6	ASSPNTGANVLT
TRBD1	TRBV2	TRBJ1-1	ASSSTGREAF
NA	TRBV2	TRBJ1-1	ASSDKGNTEAF
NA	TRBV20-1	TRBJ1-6	SASGGRGNSPLH
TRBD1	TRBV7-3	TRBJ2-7	ASSPWQGAYEQY
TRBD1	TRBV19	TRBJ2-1	ASSIQKGAYEQF
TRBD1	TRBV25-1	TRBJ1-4	ASSARQGLATNEKLF
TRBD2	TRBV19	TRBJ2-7	ATKALAGDEQY
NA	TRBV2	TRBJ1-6	ASRRARDTNSPLH
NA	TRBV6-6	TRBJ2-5	ASSYPVGKETQY
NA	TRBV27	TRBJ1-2	ASSLRGGGHGYT
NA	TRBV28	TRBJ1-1	ASSLWGGADTEAF
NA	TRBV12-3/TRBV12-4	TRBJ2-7	ASSLELANEQY
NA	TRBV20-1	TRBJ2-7	SARTTYEQY
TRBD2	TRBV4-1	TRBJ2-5	ASSSIVGLAGEETQY
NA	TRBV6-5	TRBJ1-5	ASSSKENQPQH
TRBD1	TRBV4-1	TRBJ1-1	ASSRAVGTVNTEAF
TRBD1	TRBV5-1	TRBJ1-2	ASSFSGGDGYT
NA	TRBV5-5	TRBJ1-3	ASSLGGSGNTIY
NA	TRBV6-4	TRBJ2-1	ATSEGRDGGDEQF
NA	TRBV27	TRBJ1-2	ASRETGPHYGYT